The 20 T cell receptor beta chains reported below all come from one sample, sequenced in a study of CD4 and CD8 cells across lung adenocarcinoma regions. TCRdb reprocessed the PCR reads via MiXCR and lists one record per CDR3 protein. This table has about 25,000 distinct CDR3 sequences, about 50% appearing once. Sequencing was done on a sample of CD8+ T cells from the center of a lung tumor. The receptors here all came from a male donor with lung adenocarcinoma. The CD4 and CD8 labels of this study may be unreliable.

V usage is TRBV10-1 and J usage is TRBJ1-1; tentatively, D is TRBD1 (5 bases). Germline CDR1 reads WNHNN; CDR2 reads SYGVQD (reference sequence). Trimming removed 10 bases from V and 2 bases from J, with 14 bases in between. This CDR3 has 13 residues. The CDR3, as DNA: TGCGCCACCTCGAGGGACGGTAACACTGAAGCTTTCTTT. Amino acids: CATSRDGNTEAFF.

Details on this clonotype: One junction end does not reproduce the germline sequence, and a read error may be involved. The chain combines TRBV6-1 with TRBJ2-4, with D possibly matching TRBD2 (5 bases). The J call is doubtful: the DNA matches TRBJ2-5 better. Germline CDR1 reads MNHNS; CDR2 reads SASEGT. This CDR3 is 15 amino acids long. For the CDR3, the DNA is TGTGCCGGCAGGCTCGGCGGGCGTGAGCAAGAGACCCAGTACTTC. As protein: CAGRLGGREQETQYF.

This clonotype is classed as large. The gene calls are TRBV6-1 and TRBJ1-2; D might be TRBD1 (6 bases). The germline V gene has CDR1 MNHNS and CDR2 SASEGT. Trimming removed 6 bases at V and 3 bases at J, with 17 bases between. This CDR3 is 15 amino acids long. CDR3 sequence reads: CASSNQGGADYGYTF. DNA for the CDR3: TGTGCCAGCAGCAACCAAGGGGGGGCCGACTATGGCTACACCTTC.

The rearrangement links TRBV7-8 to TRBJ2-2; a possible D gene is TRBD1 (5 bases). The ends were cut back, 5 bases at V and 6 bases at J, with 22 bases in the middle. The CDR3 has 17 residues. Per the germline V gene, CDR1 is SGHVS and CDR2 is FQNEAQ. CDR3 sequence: CASSLEIRTSVAGELFF. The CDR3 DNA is TGTGCCAGCAGCCTAGAAATCCGGACAAGCGTCGCCGGGGAGCTGTTTTTT.

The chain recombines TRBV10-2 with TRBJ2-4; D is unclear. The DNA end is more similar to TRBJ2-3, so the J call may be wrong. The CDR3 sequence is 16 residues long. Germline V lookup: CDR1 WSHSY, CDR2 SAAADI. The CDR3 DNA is TGCGCCAGCAGTGAGCCGGGTGGGCGAGCCAAAAATACGCAGTATTTT. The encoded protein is CASSEPGGRAKNTQYF.

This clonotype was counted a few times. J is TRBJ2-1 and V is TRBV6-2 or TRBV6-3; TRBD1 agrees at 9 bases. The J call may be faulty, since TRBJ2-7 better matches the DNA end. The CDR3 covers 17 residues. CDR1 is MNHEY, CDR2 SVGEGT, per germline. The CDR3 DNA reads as TGTGCCAGCAGTTACCCTGACAGGGGGAGGCAAAACTACGAGCAGTACTTC. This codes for CASSYPDRGRQNYEQYF.

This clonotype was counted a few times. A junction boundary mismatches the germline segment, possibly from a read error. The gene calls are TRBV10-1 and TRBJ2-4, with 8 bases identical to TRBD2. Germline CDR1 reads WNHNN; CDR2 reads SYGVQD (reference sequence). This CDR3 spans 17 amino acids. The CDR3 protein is CASTTGSGSLAKDIQYF. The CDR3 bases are TGCGCCAGCACAACGGGCAGCGGGAGCCTTGCCAAAGACATTCAGTACTTC.

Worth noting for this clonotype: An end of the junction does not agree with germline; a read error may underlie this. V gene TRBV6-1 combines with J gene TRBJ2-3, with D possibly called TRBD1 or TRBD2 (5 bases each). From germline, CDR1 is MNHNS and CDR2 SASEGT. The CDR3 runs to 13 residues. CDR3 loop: CASGLTHTDTQYF. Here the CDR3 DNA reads TGTGCCTCGGGGCTAACTCACACAGATACGCAGTACTTT.

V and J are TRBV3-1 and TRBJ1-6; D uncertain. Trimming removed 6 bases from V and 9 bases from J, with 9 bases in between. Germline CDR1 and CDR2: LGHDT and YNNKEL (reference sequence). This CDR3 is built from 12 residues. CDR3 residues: CASRTSSSPLHF. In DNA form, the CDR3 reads TGTGCCAGCAGGACTAGTAGTTCACCCCTCCACTTT.

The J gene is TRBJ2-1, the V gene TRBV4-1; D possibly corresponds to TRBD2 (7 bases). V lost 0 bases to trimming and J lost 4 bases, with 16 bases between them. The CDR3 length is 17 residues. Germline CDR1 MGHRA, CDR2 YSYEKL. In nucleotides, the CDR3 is TGCGCCAGCAGCCAAGATCTTCGGGGGGCGAGATACAATGAGCAGTTCTTC. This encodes CASSQDLRGARYNEQFF.

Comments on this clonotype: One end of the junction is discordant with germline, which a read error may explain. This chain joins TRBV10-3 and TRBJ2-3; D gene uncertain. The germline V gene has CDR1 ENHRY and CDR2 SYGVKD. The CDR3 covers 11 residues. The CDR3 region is CAVGNPDTQYF. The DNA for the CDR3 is TGTGCCGTCGGTAACCCAGATACGCAGTACTTT.

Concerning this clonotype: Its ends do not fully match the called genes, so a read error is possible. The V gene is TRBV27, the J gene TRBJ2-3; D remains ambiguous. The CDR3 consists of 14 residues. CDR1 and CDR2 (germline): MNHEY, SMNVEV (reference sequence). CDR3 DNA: TGTGCGAGCAGTGCGCTCCCGGGCAAAGAGACGCAGTACTTT. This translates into CASSALPGKETQYF.

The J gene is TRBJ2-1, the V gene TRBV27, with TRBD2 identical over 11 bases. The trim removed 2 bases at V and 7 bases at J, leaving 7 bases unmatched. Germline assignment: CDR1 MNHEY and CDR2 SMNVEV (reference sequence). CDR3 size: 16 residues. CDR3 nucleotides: TGTGCCAGCAGTTTAAGGGGTGGGACTAGCGGTAATGAGCAGTTCTTC. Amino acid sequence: CASSLRGGTSGNEQFF.

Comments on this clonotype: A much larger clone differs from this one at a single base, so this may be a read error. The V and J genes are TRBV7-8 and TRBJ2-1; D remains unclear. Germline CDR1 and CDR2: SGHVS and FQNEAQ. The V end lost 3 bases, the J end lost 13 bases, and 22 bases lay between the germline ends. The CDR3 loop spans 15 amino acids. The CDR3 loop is CASSFSYERPETQFF. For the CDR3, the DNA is TGTGCCAGCAGCTTCTCCTACGAACGACCAGAGACCCAGTTCTTC.

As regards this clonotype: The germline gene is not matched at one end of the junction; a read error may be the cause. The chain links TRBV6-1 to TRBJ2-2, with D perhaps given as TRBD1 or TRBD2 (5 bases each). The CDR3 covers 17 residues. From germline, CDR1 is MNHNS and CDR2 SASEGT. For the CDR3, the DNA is TGTGCCAGCAGCCCAGGGTCTGAGGAAATGAGCACCGGGGCGCTGTATTTT. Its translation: CASSPGSEEMSTGALYF.

The CDR3 is CASIEGGLQPYNEQFF. In nucleotides, the CDR3 is TGTGCCAGCATCGAAGGGGGACTCCAACCCTACAATGAGCAGTTCTTC. The chain is built from TRBV6-1 and TRBJ2-1; the D call may be TRBD1 or TRBD2 (6 bases each). Germline loops: CDR1 MNHNS, CDR2 SASEGT. V was pared by 7 bases and J by 2 bases, with 18 bases between. The CDR3 loop spans 16 amino acids.

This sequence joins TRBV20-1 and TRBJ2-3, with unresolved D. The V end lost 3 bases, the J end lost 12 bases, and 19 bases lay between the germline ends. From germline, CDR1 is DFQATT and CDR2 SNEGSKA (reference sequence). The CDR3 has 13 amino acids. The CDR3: CSASLGLTDIQYF. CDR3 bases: TGCAGTGCTAGCCTTGGGCTCACAGATATTCAGTATTTT.

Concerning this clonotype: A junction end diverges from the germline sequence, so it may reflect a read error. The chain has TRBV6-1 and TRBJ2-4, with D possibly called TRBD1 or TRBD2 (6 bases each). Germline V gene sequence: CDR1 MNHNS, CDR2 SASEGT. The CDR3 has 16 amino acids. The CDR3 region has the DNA TGTGCCAGCAGCGTATCGGGGCCGGGGGCCAAGAATACGCAGTATTTC. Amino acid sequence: CASSVSGPGAKNTQYF.

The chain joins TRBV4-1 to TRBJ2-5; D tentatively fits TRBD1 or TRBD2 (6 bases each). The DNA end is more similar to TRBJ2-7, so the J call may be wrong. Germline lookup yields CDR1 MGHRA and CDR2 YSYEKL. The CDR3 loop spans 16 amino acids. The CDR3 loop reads CASSQAPAGQINEQYF. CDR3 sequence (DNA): TGCGCCAGCAGCCAAGCGCCCGCGGGACAAATAAACGAGCAGTACTTC.

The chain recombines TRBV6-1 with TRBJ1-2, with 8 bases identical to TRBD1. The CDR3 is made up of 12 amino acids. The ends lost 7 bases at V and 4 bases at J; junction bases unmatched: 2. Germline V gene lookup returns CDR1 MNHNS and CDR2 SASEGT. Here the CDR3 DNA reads TGTGCCAGCACAGACAGGGGCTATGGCTACACCTTC. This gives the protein CASTDRGYGYTF.